This T cell receptor (beta chain) was recorded in a study of radiation and T cells in renal cell carcinoma. Method: immunoSEQ multiplex PCR; TCRdb's copy keeps in-frame clones and lacks some. This sample has around 140,000 clones, with around 89% found just once. Indicated time point: baseline pretreatment blood. Treatment given: 15 Gy SBRT to primary tumor, nephrectomy 4 weeks later. Germline V gene lookup returns CDR1 MGHRA and CDR2 YSYEKL. The V gene lost 4 bases and the J gene lost 10 bases, with 14 bases spanning the gap. The length of the CDR3 is 14 residues. The sequence came from a woman aged 70 to 79 with renal cell carcinoma. The chain joins TRBV4-1 to TRBJ1-6, with a possible D match to TRBD1 (5 bases). The source material was blood, sampled from a patient whose treatment included radiotherapy and nephrectomy. The CDR3 sequence is CASSRGRWDSPLHF. CDR3 DNA: TGCGCCAGCAGCCGGGGCAGGTGGGACTCACCCCTCCACTTT.